This T cell receptor (beta chain) was found in a study of blood T cells in healthy people across ages. Whole-study results and caveats: Whereas aged donors had fewer naive CD4+ cells, long-lived donors had more of them and higher diversity.

CDR3 length: 12 amino acids. Researchers collected about 10 milliliters of peripheral blood from every single donor. This clonotype has just a few counts. As yet, its antigen is unknown. The authors ran a second PCR of roughly 6 to 12 cycles using a sample-barcoded 5' primer and a J-beta primer mix. TCRdb ran MiXCR on the 5' RACE reads and lists one entry per CDR3 protein. The sample contains roughly 1.9 million distinct CDR3 sequences, approximately 39% of which appear only once. This chain connects TRBV12-3 or TRBV12-4 to TRBJ2-3, with TRBD2 as a possible D gene (6 bases). The clonotype originates from a human donor in good health. The source material was blood. The CDR3 region has the DNA TGTGCAAACGGGGGTCCGGGGGATACGCAGTATTTT. It encodes CANGGPGDTQYF.